These 30 T cell receptor beta chains share one sample of origin, sequenced in a study of CD8 T cells in ankylosing spondylitis. The study, taken as a whole, reports: A TCR beta motif of under ten highly homologous variants appeared characteristic of ankylosing spondylitis blood.

No antigen has been identified for these receptors. TCRdb processed the 5' RACE reads anew with MiXCR; each CDR3 protein has one entry. The data hold 100,000 or so distinct CDR3 sequences, with approximately 8.9% observed a single time. Sequenced material: blood, either unsorted or a sorted T cell fraction (not recorded which). The receptors were gathered from a male donor with ankylosing spondylitis.

This clonotype was found many times. The chain carries TRBV2 and TRBJ2-2, with 7 bases identical to TRBD2. Germline V gives CDR1 SNHLY, CDR2 FYNNEI. V lost 3 bases to trimming and J lost 5 bases; unmatched junction nucleotides: 3. CDR3 size: 14 residues. The CDR3: CASSDPGGTGELFF. As DNA, the CDR3 is TGTGCCAGCAGTGACCCCGGGGGGACCGGGGAGCTGTTTTTT.

At least ten counts were recorded for this clonotype. The genes are TRBV6-5 and TRBJ2-5, with no clear D. V was trimmed by 0 bases and J by 0 bases, leaving 11 bases between them. CDR1 and CDR2 (germline): MNHEY, SVGAGI. This CDR3 contains 16 residues. The CDR3 reads CASSYSLPPNQETQYF. The CDR3 region has the DNA TGTGCCAGCAGTTACTCGTTACCGCCGAACCAAGAGACCCAGTACTTC.

This clonotype was seen many times. This chain uses TRBV7-9 with TRBJ2-1; 10 nucleotides agree with TRBD2. Germline V lookup: CDR1 SEHNR, CDR2 FQNEAQ (reference sequence). Trimming removed 8 bases from V and 5 bases from J; junction bases left unmatched: 6. The CDR3 has 14 amino acids. CDR3 in amino acids: CASLGLAGDNEQFF. As DNA, the CDR3 is TGTGCCAGCTTAGGGCTAGCGGGAGACAATGAGCAGTTCTTC.

This clonotype occurred many times. The genes are TRBV2 and TRBJ2-5, with D hard to call. The V end lost 2 bases, the J end lost 2 bases, and 9 bases lay between the germline ends. Germline CDR1 SNHLY, CDR2 FYNNEI. This CDR3 region has 14 residues. CDR3 DNA sequence: TGTGCCAGCAGTGAATCGGCGGTTCAAGAGACCCAGTACTTC. Amino acid sequence: CASSESAVQETQYF. The whole variable domain, filled in from reference TRBV2 and TRBJ2-5, reads EPEVTQTPSHQVTQMGQEVILRCVPISNHLYFYWYRQILGQKVEFLVSFYNNEISEKSEIFDDQFSVERPDGSNFTLKIRSTKLEDSAMYFCASSESAVQETQYFGPGTRLLVL.

As regards this clonotype: This may be a read error: a much more frequent sequence differs by one nucleotide. J is TRBJ2-1 and V is TRBV20-1, with D perhaps TRBD1 (5 bases). V gave up 6 bases and J gave up 10 bases, with 22 bases separating them. Germline V gene lookup returns CDR1 DFQATT and CDR2 SNEGSKA (reference sequence). The CDR3 is 14 amino acids. CDR3 in amino acids: CSANLGEGVKEQFF. DNA of the CDR3: TGCAGTGCCAACCTTGGGGAAGGGGTAAAAGAGCAGTTCTTC.

This clonotype was counted between two and nine times. The J gene is TRBJ2-2, the V gene TRBV7-8; D unresolved. Per the germline V gene, CDR1 is SGHVS and CDR2 is FQNEAQ. V was trimmed by 7 bases and J by 7 bases, leaving 7 bases between them. The CDR3 has 11 residues. The CDR3 bases are TGTGCCAGCACCCGAGGCGGGGAGCTGTTTTTT. This gives the protein CASTRGGELFF.

This clonotype was detected many times. This sequence joins TRBV7-6 and TRBJ2-3; 10 bases are shared with TRBD2. Germline CDR1 is SGHVS and CDR2 is FNYEAQ. There are 15 residues in the CDR3. Trimming removed 5 bases from V and 5 bases from J; junction bases left unmatched: 7. The CDR3 nucleotides read TGTGCCAGCAGCCCTCTAGCGGGAGCCGGAGATACGCAGTATTTT. It encodes CASSPLAGAGDTQYF.

The chain joins TRBV28 to TRBJ2-7; weak D call: TRBD1 (6 bases). Germline values: CDR1 MDHEN, CDR2 SYDVKM. The CDR3 extends over 15 amino acids. The germline V and J ends were trimmed by 7 bases and 6 bases, with 22 bases remaining between them. The CDR3 DNA follows: TGTGCCAGCACTCTCTCGACCCCCCGACAGGTCGAGCAGTACTTC. This gives the protein CASTLSTPRQVEQYF.

In its sample, this clonotype was seen many times. This chain's CDR3 is CASRSLAGGPDTQYF. In nucleotides, the CDR3 is TGTGCCAGCAGATCACTAGCGGGAGGTCCAGATACGCAGTATTTT. The chain recombines TRBV11-2 with TRBJ2-3; 12 bases are a match to TRBD2. J was trimmed by 4 bases and V by 6 bases; bases with no gene match: 5. This CDR3 is 15 amino acids long. Germline CDR1 and CDR2: SGHAT and FQNNGV.

This clonotype was counted between two and nine times. This chain connects TRBV6-4 to TRBJ2-1, with D tentatively TRBD2 (7 bases). Germline CDR1 reads MRHNA; CDR2 reads SNTAGT. Trimming removed 11 bases from V and 7 bases from J, with 15 bases in between. The CDR3 is made up of 12 amino acids. The CDR3 nucleotides are TGTGCCTCGGGGGCGGGAGCAAATGAGCAGTTCTTC. The encoded protein is CASGAGANEQFF.

CDR3 amino acids: CASSLNNRVGEAFF. The DNA of the CDR3 is TGTGCCAGCAGCTTAAACAATAGGGTGGGGGAAGCTTTCTTT. The J gene is TRBJ1-1, the V gene TRBV7-9; no definite D call. The V gene's germline CDR1 is SEHNR and CDR2 FQNEAQ (reference sequence). This CDR3 region has 14 residues. V lost 2 bases and J 8 bases, leaving 15 bases between the germline ends.

CDR3 region: CASSKPGEDTQYF. In DNA, the CDR3 is TGTGCCAGCAGCAAACCCGGTGAAGATACGCAGTATTTT. The chain is built from TRBV21-1 and TRBJ2-3; the D call TRBD1 from the table was never checked on the DNA. TRBV21-1 corresponds to a pseudogene. The CDR3 length is 13 residues.

This clonotype was picked up a small number of times. The V call is TRBV6-5, the J call TRBJ1-5, with 10 bases identical to TRBD1. Germline V lookup: CDR1 MNHEY, CDR2 SVGAGI. J lost 6 bases, V lost 4 bases, and 3 bases had no gene match. The CDR3 is 14 residues long. CDR3 residues: CASSWGQGRQPQHF. CDR3 nucleotides: TGTGCCAGCAGTTGGGGACAGGGGCGTCAGCCCCAGCATTTT.

The chain combines TRBV18 with TRBJ2-7; 7 nucleotides line up with TRBD2. Germline V CDR1 and CDR2: KGHSH, LQKENI. The J segment lost 5 bases and the V segment lost 4 bases, leaving 5 bases of the junction unmatched. The CDR3 has 13 residues. CDR3 sequence: CASSLRERDEQYV. CDR3 nucleotides: TGTGCCAGCTCACTGCGGGAGCGGGACGAGCAGTACGTC.

The chain carries TRBV20-1 and TRBJ1-5, with D perhaps TRBD1 (5 bases). The ends were cut back, 1 base at V and 0 bases at J, with 10 bases in the middle. The CDR3 runs 15 residues. Germline V CDR1 and CDR2: DFQATT, SNEGSKA (reference sequence). The CDR3 DNA follows: TGCAGTGCTAGAGCCCCGACAGATAGCAATCAGCCCCAGCATTTT. It is translated as CSARAPTDSNQPQHF.

This clonotype appeared a few times. This sequence joins TRBV20-1 and TRBJ2-3; no definite D call. The length of the CDR3 is 13 residues. The germline V gene encodes CDR1 DFQATT and CDR2 SNEGSKA (reference sequence). Between the trimmed V and J ends, which lost 6 bases and 1 base, there was a span of 11 bases. DNA for the CDR3: TGCAGTGCCCCAGCTGGTCGCACAGATACGCAGTATTTT. Translating it yields CSAPAGRTDTQYF.

This clonotype has ten or more counts. The chain recombines TRBV19 with TRBJ2-7, with D perhaps matching TRBD2 (5 bases). Between the trimmed V and J ends, which lost 9 bases and 4 bases, there was a span of 10 bases. Per germline, CDR1 LNHDA and CDR2 SQIVND (reference sequence). This CDR3 spans 11 amino acids. CDR3 sequence: CASMSGYEQYF. CDR3 bases: TGTGCCAGCATGTCGGGGTACGAGCAGTACTTC.

This clonotype was detected many times. V and J are TRBV27 and TRBJ1-5; D is uncertain. Trimming took 3 bases from V and 2 from J, leaving 8 bases between them. The CDR3 is made up of 14 amino acids. Germline V CDR1 and CDR2: MNHEY, SMNVEV (reference sequence). DNA for the CDR3: TGTGCCAGCAGTTTCGTCCAAGGCAATCAGCCCCAGCATTTT. Its translation is CASSFVQGNQPQHF.

This clonotype has only a few counts. This chain joins TRBV5-6 and TRBJ2-7, with D unresolved. The CDR3 totals 13 residues. Trimming removed 4 bases at V and 2 bases at J, with 10 bases between. The germline gives CDR1 SGHDT, CDR2 YYEEEE. This CDR3 is CASSPESTYEQYF. The CDR3 DNA follows: TGTGCCAGCAGCCCCGAATCTACCTACGAGCAGTACTTC. The full variable domain, with the rest looked up from reference TRBV5-6 and TRBJ2-7, is DAGVTQSPTHLIKTRGQQVTLRCSPKSGHDTVSWYQQALGQGPQFIFQYYEEEERQRGNFPDRFSGHQFPNYSSELNVNALLLGDSALYLCASSPESTYEQYFGPGTRLTVT.

The CDR3 DNA reads TGTGCCAGCAGCCAAGAGGTGGGCCAAAACACCGGGGAGCTGTTTTTT. This gives the protein CASSQEVGQNTGELFF. This chain connects TRBV14 to TRBJ2-2; no clear D gene. CDR1 and CDR2 from the germline V gene are SGHDN and FVKESK. The germline V and J ends were trimmed by 0 bases and 2 bases, with 10 bases remaining between them. The CDR3 runs 16 residues.

This clonotype was seen at least ten times. The rearrangement links TRBV12-3 or TRBV12-4 to TRBJ2-2, with a tentative D call TRBD2 (6 bases). The CDR3 has 14 residues. Trimming removed 3 bases from V and 7 bases from J, with 12 bases in between. In DNA form, the CDR3 reads TGTGCCAGCAGTTTGCGAGACGGGGGCGGGGAGCTGTTTTTT. Encoded protein: CASSLRDGGGELFF.

This clonotype has ten or more counts. This chain connects TRBV27 to TRBJ2-7; 7 bases agree with TRBD1. CDR1 is MNHEY, CDR2 SMNVEV, per germline (reference sequence). The CDR3 has 13 amino acids. Germline trimming cut 8 bases from V and 0 bases from J; bases unmatched to any gene: 4. CDR3 region: CASWTGASYEQYF. The CDR3 DNA reads TGTGCCAGCTGGACAGGAGCCTCCTACGAGCAGTACTTC.

The chain combines TRBV10-3 with TRBJ2-2; D is perhaps TRBD1 (6 bases). Per germline, CDR1 ENHRY and CDR2 SYGVKD. Trimming shortened V by 0 bases and J by 5 bases, and 10 bases separated the two germline ends. The CDR3 has 15 amino acids. The CDR3 is CAISESQGWTGELFF. CDR3 coding DNA: TGTGCCATCAGTGAGTCCCAGGGGTGGACCGGGGAGCTGTTTTTT.

This clonotype came up many times. The V call is TRBV27, the J call TRBJ2-7; the D is unclear. The CDR3 runs 14 residues. Trimming left V 2 bases short and J 2 bases short, with 10 bases between. Germline CDR1 reads MNHEY; CDR2 reads SMNVEV (reference sequence). The CDR3 is CASSLDGRPYEQYF. In nucleotides, the CDR3 is TGTGCCAGCAGTTTAGACGGGCGCCCCTACGAGCAGTACTTC.

This clonotype occurred a few times. The V call is TRBV11-2, the J call TRBJ2-4; 7 positions match TRBD1. Looked up from germline, CDR1 is SGHAT and CDR2 is FQNNGV. There are 16 residues in the CDR3. Trimming at V came to 1 base and at J to 3 bases, leaving 6 bases not matched to a gene. Here the CDR3 reads CASSLVWTGNKNIQYF. The DNA of the CDR3 is TGTGCCAGCAGCTTAGTCTGGACAGGAAACAAAAACATTCAGTACTTC.

This clonotype was picked up many times. V gene TRBV4-1 combines with J gene TRBJ1-6; 8 bases map to TRBD1. Germline V CDR1 and CDR2: MGHRA, YSYEKL. The CDR3 covers 15 residues. V shed 4 bases and J 6 bases; nucleotides not matched to a gene: 5. Here the CDR3 DNA reads TGCGCCAGCAGCCGTCAGGGGGCGCTTAATTCACCCCTCCACTTT. Amino acids: CASSRQGALNSPLHF.

As regards this clonotype: The junction departs from germline at one end; a sequencing error may be responsible. The chain is built from TRBV18 and TRBJ2-5; 10 nucleotides line up with TRBD2. CDR3 size: 16 residues. Germline CDR1 and CDR2: KGHSH and LQKENI. CDR3 amino acids: CASSPNPLAGEETQYF. The CDR3 DNA follows: TGTGCTAGCTCACCAAATCCGCTAGCGGGAGAAGAGACCCAGTACTTC.

In its sample, this clonotype was seen a few times. The chain combines TRBV27 with TRBJ1-2; 7 positions match TRBD1. Looked up from germline, CDR1 is MNHEY and CDR2 is SMNVEV (reference sequence). The J segment lost 6 bases and the V segment lost 7 bases, leaving 5 bases of the junction unmatched. This CDR3 has 12 residues. In DNA form, the CDR3 reads TGTGCCAGCAAGACAGGGAGCGATGGCTACACCTTC. It is translated as CASKTGSDGYTF.

This clonotype was seen many times. The J gene is TRBJ1-2, the V gene TRBV12-3 or TRBV12-4; D perhaps matches TRBD1 (5 bases). This CDR3 region has 15 residues. V dropped 1 base and J dropped 3 bases, with 12 bases sitting between them. This CDR3 is CASSLVQGRHYGYTF. DNA for the CDR3: TGTGCCAGCAGTTTAGTCCAGGGACGGCACTATGGCTACACCTTC.

V and J are TRBV7-2 and TRBJ1-1; 9 bases match TRBD1. V trimming: 3 bases; J trimming: 4 bases; junction bases outside the gene matches: 9. The V gene's germline CDR1 is SGHTA and CDR2 FQGNSA. This CDR3 is 16 amino acids long. Here the CDR3 DNA reads TGTGCCAGCAGCTTGGACACACGACAGGGGGTCACTGAAGCTTTCTTT. Protein sequence: CASSLDTRQGVTEAFF.